This T cell receptor (beta chain) was observed in a study of blood T cell repertoires in COVID-19 (dated by TCRdb to the early 2020s). Concerning the study at large: Samples from collaborators originated in the United States, Italy and Spain and spanned both the acute and convalescent phases of COVID-19. The material from the prospective study consisted of cDNA or gDNA derived from T cells, B-cell-depleted T cells, or PBMCs. The dataset comprised deeply sampled blood TCRbeta repertoires from subjects exposed to, actively infected with, or recovered from COVID-19. The repertoires were made available in a free public database intended to serve as a resource for research on the immune response to SARS-CoV-2. The samples were drawn from two sources: the first 160 participants of the ongoing ImmuneRACE study, and 1,254 subjects contributed by 6 global collaborators. Nearly every sample came with metadata listing a de-identified subject ID, COVID-19 status, age in years and sex. Where available, HLA class I and class II types were taken from metadata supplied by the sample provider and were not determined by assay-based typing. Broad study findings and their caveats: How much clinical and demographic metadata was included differed by source and by participant, and the metadata was provided uncurated.

The CDR3 covers 14 residues, taking in both the cysteine and the phenylalanine. Only the CDR3 portion is preserved as DNA: 42 bases, with reading frame beginning at the first base. The germline V gene specifies KGHSH as CDR1 and LQKENI as CDR2. Compared with germline, V lacks 6 bases and J lacks 3 bases; bases without a gene match: 7. TCRbeta CDR3 regions were amplified from genomic DNA by means of the immunoSEQ Assay, a bias-controlled multiplex PCR. Per the authors' processing: The number of nucleated cells in each sample was estimated by amplification of reference gene primers within the assay. To quantify the absolute abundance of each unique TCRbeta CDR3 rearrangement, sequence reads were collapsed and filtered. For each sample, productive Simpson clonality was calculated as the square root of Simpson's diversity index across productive rearrangements. TCRdb retrieved this table from immuneACCESS and kept in-frame rearrangements only. Not all clones are present; in checked studies, unresolved V genes account for under half, and no reason is known for the remainder. The V and J calls and clone size are taken from that table; D and trimming were inferred from the DNA. The sample yields some 80,000 clones; 65% to 90% were counted once. 15% to 20% of the sample is taken by the ten largest.

Whole blood was collected in K2EDTA tubes by collaborating institutions according to the institutions' own protocols. For TCRbeta analysis, collaborators shipped samples as frozen whole blood, isolated PBMCs, or DNA extracted from either of those sample types. Points on this clone: Its antigen is unknown. The sample holds no much larger clone one base away, and base qualities are not on file.

The chain employs TRBV18 and TRBJ1-2, with 7 bases in between that match TRBD1. Sequencing input: peripheral blood. The sequence was collected from a human donor in a cohort sampled during active COVID-19. Here the CDR3 is given as CASSSRQGDYGYTF. The sequenced DNA: TGTGCCAGCTCCTCGAGACAGGGCGACTATGGCTACACCTTC.